The next 27 T cell receptor beta chains were all read from a single sample in a study of cytomegalovirus exposure and HLA in healthy donors. The PCR used 60 Vbeta and 13 Jbeta primers. TCRdb keeps only in-frame clones here, not all; method: immunoSEQ multiplex PCR. The sample has roughly 140,000 clones; roughly 83% are singletons. The source material was PBMCs. The receptors come from a human donor in good health.

The CDR3 reads CASRADILPRQAFF. For the CDR3, the DNA is TGTGCCAGCAGGGCGGACATATTACCGCGACAAGCTTTCTTT. The V call is TRBV6-5, the J call TRBJ1-1; a weak D match, TRBD1 (5 bases). The germline gives CDR1 MNHEY, CDR2 SVGAGI. V dropped 6 bases and J dropped 9 bases, with 20 bases sitting between them. The CDR3 runs to 14 residues.

The gene calls are TRBV30 and TRBJ1-6, with TRBD1 identical over 7 bases. Germline CDR1 is GTSNPN and CDR2 is SVGIG (reference sequence). The V and J ends lost 0 bases and 7 bases, in that order; junction bases with no gene match: 12. This CDR3 is 17 amino acids long. The CDR3 region is CAWSVPSTGRINSPLHF. The CDR3 DNA reads TGTGCCTGGAGTGTACCTTCGACAGGGAGGATCAATTCACCCCTCCACTTT.

CDR3 DNA: TGTGCCAGCAGCTTAATTGGGCCGGGACAGGGACCCACCGGGGAGCTGTTTTTT. Amino acids: CASSLIGPGQGPTGELFF. V usage is TRBV5-4 and J usage is TRBJ2-2; 9 bases align to TRBD1. Looked up from germline, CDR1 is SGHNT and CDR2 is YYREEE (reference sequence). The CDR3 contains 18 residues. V lost 2 bases and J lost 4; bases outside the gene matches: 12.

This clone has only one observation. Germline and junction disagree at one end, which may indicate a read error. V and J are TRBV6-5 and TRBJ1-2; 7 nucleotides agree with TRBD1. This CDR3 is built from 13 residues. CDR1 is MNHEY, CDR2 SVGAGI, per germline. The CDR3 reads CASSRGTVSGYPF. As DNA, the CDR3 is TGTGCCAGCAGCCGAGGGACAGTTAGCGGCTACCCCTTC.

The chain uses TRBV27 and TRBJ2-7, with unresolved D. V was shortened by 0 bases and J by 3 bases, with 9 bases between the two germline ends. Germline V gene data show CDR1 as MNHEY and CDR2 as SMNVEV (reference sequence). The length of the CDR3 is 14 residues. The DNA for the CDR3 is TGTGCCAGCAGTTTATCTGACTCCGTCTACGAGCAGTACTTC. This codes for CASSLSDSVYEQYF.

The genes are TRBV19 and TRBJ1-1; maybe TRBD1 (6 bases). Trimming pared 3 bases from V and 4 bases from J, leaving 9 bases between. The V gene's germline CDR1 is LNHDA and CDR2 SQIVND (reference sequence). The CDR3 is made up of 13 amino acids. The CDR3 region is CASSMDRSTEAFF. The CDR3 DNA sequence: TGTGCCAGTAGTATGGACAGATCCACTGAAGCTTTCTTT. Together with reference TRBV19 and TRBJ1-1, the CDR3 gives the full variable domain: DGGITQSPKYLFRKEGQNVTLSCEQNLNHDAMYWYRQDPGQGLRLIYYSQIVNDFQKGDIAEGYSVSREKKESFPLTVTSAQKNPTAFYLCASSMDRSTEAFFGQGTRLTVV.

The rearrangement joins TRBV7-6 to TRBJ2-7, with a possible D match to TRBD1 (6 bases). CDR1 and CDR2 (germline): SGHVS, FNYEAQ. The CDR3 contains 13 residues. V lost 1 base to trimming and J lost 2 bases, with 6 bases between them. Here the CDR3 DNA reads TGTGCCAGCAGCTTAGACAGGGCCTACGAGCAGTACTTC. This translates into CASSLDRAYEQYF.

The V call is TRBV11-2, the J call TRBJ1-2; 8 bases agree with TRBD1. Trimming cost V 5 bases and J 6 bases; bases outside gene matches: 5. The length of the CDR3 is 13 residues. Germline-derived CDR1 and CDR2 are SGHAT and FQNNGV. Here the CDR3 DNA reads TGTGCCAGCAGCGACGGGACAGGCAATGGCTACACCTTC. This encodes CASSDGTGNGYTF.

V is TRBV7-3 and J is TRBJ2-2, with 8 bases that match TRBD2. The junction had 4 bases not matched to a gene; V was cut back by 2 bases and J by 2 bases. Germline lookup yields CDR1 SGHTA and CDR2 FQGTGA. This CDR3 is 16 amino acids long. CDR3 nucleotide sequence: TGTGCCAGCAGCTTATCGACTAGCGCCAACACCGGGGAGCTGTTTTTT. Amino acids: CASSLSTSANTGELFF.

The chain joins TRBV10-3 to TRBJ2-2, with 11 bases aligning to TRBD1. Losses at the gene ends were 6 bases for V and 5 bases for J; bases not matched to a gene: 5. The CDR3 extends over 15 amino acids. Germline lookup yields CDR1 ENHRY and CDR2 SYGVKD. The CDR3 here is CAIRKDRGQTGELFF. The CDR3, as DNA: TGTGCCATCAGAAAGGACAGGGGGCAGACCGGGGAGCTGTTTTTT.

The rearrangement uses TRBV19 and TRBJ1-5, with 7 bases that match TRBD1. CDR1 LNHDA and CDR2 SQIVND come from the germline V gene (reference sequence). Trimming took 3 bases from V and 2 from J; bases not matched to a gene: 4. This CDR3 is 15 amino acids long. The CDR3 region is CASSMAGTGNQPQHF. CDR3 coding DNA: TGTGCCAGTAGTATGGCGGGGACAGGCAATCAGCCCCAGCATTTT.

The chain combines TRBV9 with TRBJ2-7; possibly TRBD2 for D (5 bases). This CDR3 contains 13 residues. Germline-derived CDR1 and CDR2 are SGDLS and YYNGEE. The ends were cut back, 2 bases at V and 3 bases at J, with 9 bases in the middle. CDR3 DNA: TGTGCCAGCAGCGTTTCCAGCGGCTACGAGCAGTACTTC. Protein: CASSVSSGYEQYF.

The chain uses TRBV4-1 and TRBJ2-7; tentatively, D is TRBD2 (5 bases). Germline CDR1 is MGHRA and CDR2 is YSYEKL. This CDR3 is 15 amino acids long. V dropped 0 bases and J dropped 2 bases, with 11 bases sitting between them. CDR3 in DNA: TGCGCCAGCAGCCAAGATAACGGGGAAACCTACGAGCAGTACTTC. Protein: CASSQDNGETYEQYF.

The genes are TRBV7-6 and TRBJ2-5; D ambiguous. The CDR3 sequence is 14 residues long. Trimming took 1 base from V and 0 from J, leaving 6 bases between them. Looked up from germline, CDR1 is SGHVS and CDR2 is FNYEAQ. CDR3: CASSLGGNQETQYF. The CDR3 DNA follows: TGTGCCAGCAGCTTAGGAGGCAACCAAGAGACCCAGTACTTC.

The chain links TRBV4-1 to TRBJ2-7; D may be TRBD1 (5 bases). The CDR3 has 16 residues. Germline-derived CDR1 and CDR2 are MGHRA and YSYEKL. Trimming left V 4 bases short and J 2 bases short, with 18 bases between. The CDR3 spells CASSPIPAGNPYEQYF. CDR3 nucleotides: TGCGCCAGCAGCCCCATCCCGGCAGGGAATCCCTACGAGCAGTACTTC.

The CDR3 loop reads CATSRGGLAGGQETQYF. The CDR3 bases are TGTGCCACCAGCAGAGGGGGACTAGCGGGGGGACAAGAGACCCAGTACTTC. The chain uses TRBV15 and TRBJ2-5, with TRBD2 matching over 15 bases. With V trimmed by 1 base and J by 2 bases, 2 bases remained unmatched. The CDR3 runs to 17 residues. From germline, CDR1 is LNHNV and CDR2 YYDKDF (reference sequence).

V gene TRBV11-3 combines with J gene TRBJ2-3; 7 bases are a match to TRBD2. This CDR3 has 14 amino acids. Trimming removed 0 bases from V and 4 bases from J; junction bases left unmatched: 1. Germline loops: CDR1 SGHNT, CDR2 YENEEA. The CDR3 sequence: CASSLDGGADTQYF. In DNA, the CDR3 is TGTGCCAGCAGCTTAGATGGGGGGGCAGATACGCAGTATTTT.

The rearrangement joins TRBV19 to TRBJ2-7, with 11 positions matching TRBD2. From germline, CDR1 is LNHDA and CDR2 SQIVND (reference sequence). CDR3 length: 15 residues. The V gene end was trimmed by 5 bases and the J gene end by 3 bases; junction bases not matched to a gene: 6. CDR3 region: CASSAPGLAVYEQYF. CDR3 nucleotides: TGTGCCAGTAGTGCCCCGGGACTAGCGGTCTACGAGCAGTACTTC.

V is TRBV18 and J is TRBJ1-2; D gene ambiguous. Trimming removed 3 bases at V and 5 bases at J, with 13 bases between. The CDR3 contains 14 residues. The V gene's germline CDR1 is KGHSH and CDR2 LQKENI. Written as DNA, the CDR3 is TGTGCCAGCTCACCCGGACCCGGGAGTTATGGCTACACCTTC. It encodes CASSPGPGSYGYTF.

V gene TRBV21-1 combines with J gene TRBJ1-1. TRBV21-1 is noted as a pseudogene. The CDR3 extends over 16 amino acids. The CDR3 nucleotides read TGTGCCAGCAGCTCAAAGGGGGGGGTTGTGAACACTGAAGCTTTCTTT. Protein sequence: CASSSKGGVVNTEAFF.

The chain uses TRBV29-1 and TRBJ2-1; 10 nucleotides agree with TRBD1. Germline trimming cut 7 bases from V and 4 bases from J; bases unmatched to any gene: 7. Per germline, CDR1 SQVTM and CDR2 ANQGSEA. The CDR3 totals 14 residues. This chain's CDR3 is CSALGQGVYNEQFF. The CDR3 DNA follows: TGCAGCGCCCTAGGACAGGGGGTTTACAATGAGCAGTTCTTC.

The chain employs TRBV18 and TRBJ1-1, with 9 bases fitting TRBD1. This CDR3 has 14 residues. Germline values: CDR1 KGHSH, CDR2 LQKENI. Unmatched junction bases numbered 10, after V lost 2 bases and J lost 12 bases. CDR3 DNA: TGTGCCAGCTCACCAGACAGGGGGTCGATGCCCCCTTTCTTT. Translated, it gives CASSPDRGSMPPFF.

This chain uses TRBV6-6 with TRBJ1-2; 8 bases line up with TRBD1. The CDR3 loop spans 11 amino acids. Germline trimming cut 9 bases from V and 8 bases from J; bases unmatched to any gene: 5. The V gene's germline CDR1 is MNHNY and CDR2 SVGAGI (reference sequence). The CDR3 reads CASQGAQGYTF. CDR3 sequence (DNA): TGTGCCAGTCAGGGGGCGCAGGGCTACACCTTC.

The J gene is TRBJ2-1, the V gene TRBV6-5; TRBD2 matches 8 bases. The CDR3 loop spans 16 amino acids. J gave up 5 bases and V 4 bases, and 10 bases lay outside the gene matches. Germline V gene data show CDR1 as MNHEY and CDR2 as SVGAGI. CDR3 protein: CASSFTVAGLHNEQFF. For the CDR3, the DNA is TGTGCCAGCAGTTTCACAGTAGCGGGGCTACACAATGAGCAGTTCTTC.

The chain is built from TRBV28 and TRBJ2-1; TRBD1 matches at 7 bases. Unmatched junction bases numbered 15, after V lost 3 bases and J lost 7 bases. CDR1 is MDHEN, CDR2 SYDVKM, per germline. The CDR3 contains 17 residues. The CDR3 nucleotides are TGTGCCAGCAGTTTGAAGGCCTCCTCGAGGGGGCGGAATGAGCAGTTCTTC. Its protein product is CASSLKASSRGRNEQFF.

This clone has a handful of counts. V usage is TRBV4-1 and J usage is TRBJ2-4; a weak D match, TRBD1 (6 bases). Trimming removed 1 base at V and 1 base at J, with 11 bases between. The CDR3 runs 16 residues. Germline CDR1 and CDR2: MGHRA and YSYEKL. The CDR3 reads CASSQAGVGAKNIQYF. CDR3 sequence (DNA): TGCGCCAGCAGCCAAGCAGGGGTTGGTGCCAAAAACATTCAGTACTTC.

The table lists this clone with a few counts. At one end the junction does not follow the germline gene, possibly because of a read error. The chain recombines TRBV20-1 with TRBJ2-3; 8 nucleotides line up with TRBD1. This CDR3 comprises 8 residues. Germline CDR1 reads DFQATT; CDR2 reads SNEGSKA (reference sequence). The chain's CDR3 is CSAGQGLF. The CDR3 DNA is TGCAGTGCTGGACAGGGTCTGTTT.